This passage covers 16 T cell receptor beta chains from one sample sequenced in a study of blood T cell repertoires in COVID-19. Only in-frame clones appear in the TCRdb table, and some are missing; sequencing was by immunoSEQ multiplex PCR. The sample consists of roughly 340,000 clones, about 87% of them appearing once. Material for sequencing was peripheral blood. These receptors were collected from a woman between 45 and 65 years old with COVID-19, enrolled during active disease.

This chain uses TRBV2 with TRBJ2-3, with a possible D match to TRBD2 (7 bases). The CDR3 runs 13 residues. From germline, CDR1 is SNHLY and CDR2 FYNNEI. The V gene lost 7 bases and the J gene lost 3 bases, with 11 bases spanning the gap. The CDR3, as DNA: TGTGCCAGCATTAGGGGGGGGACAGATACGCAGTATTTT. Protein product: CASIRGGTDTQYF. Full variable domain (missing parts from reference TRBV2 and TRBJ2-3): EPEVTQTPSHQVTQMGQEVILRCVPISNHLYFYWYRQILGQKVEFLVSFYNNEISEKSEIFDDQFSVERPDGSNFTLKIRSTKLEDSAMYFCASIRGGTDTQYFGPGTRLTVL.

The CDR3 DNA reads as TGTGCCACCAGCGGCCCTCCGGGACTAGCGGGAGAGGCAACTAGCACAGATACGCAGTATTTT. This sequence encodes CATSGPPGLAGEATSTDTQYF. This rearrangement joins TRBV24-1 to TRBJ2-3, with TRBD2 matching 14 bases. CDR1 is KGHDR and CDR2 is SFDVKD in the germline V gene. The trim removed 7 bases at V and 0 bases at J, leaving 17 bases unmatched. The CDR3 is made up of 21 amino acids.

V gene TRBV5-1 combines with J gene TRBJ2-7; 7 bases are shared with TRBD2. V gave up 0 bases and J gave up 2 bases; unmatched junction bases: 5. CDR1 and CDR2 from the germline V gene are SGHRS and YFSETQ. This CDR3 is built from 15 residues. Here the CDR3 reads CASSLEVAGPYEQYF. The CDR3 DNA reads as TGCGCCAGCAGCTTGGAAGTAGCGGGCCCCTACGAGCAGTACTTC.

The chain is built from TRBV6-5 and TRBJ1-2; TRBD1 might be the D (6 bases). Germline V gives CDR1 MNHEY, CDR2 SVGAGI. This CDR3 is built from 12 residues. V was trimmed by 7 bases and J by 6 bases, leaving 12 bases between them. CDR3 region: CASKTQGHGYTF. CDR3 in DNA: TGTGCCAGCAAGACACAGGGACATGGCTACACCTTC.

V gene TRBV6-5 combines with J gene TRBJ2-1, with D perhaps TRBD2 (5 bases). The CDR3 totals 15 residues. V was trimmed by 0 bases and J by 0 bases, leaving 6 bases between them. Per germline, CDR1 MNHEY and CDR2 SVGAGI. CDR3 amino acids: CASSYSRVSYNEQFF. CDR3 coding DNA: TGTGCCAGCAGTTACTCGCGGGTCTCCTACAATGAGCAGTTCTTC.

The DNA for the CDR3 is TGTGCCAGTAGTATTGTAGCGGGCGATGAGCAGTTCTTC. Protein: CASSIVAGDEQFF. The chain is built from TRBV19 and TRBJ2-1; the match to TRBD2 covers 7 bases. Germline lookup yields CDR1 LNHDA and CDR2 SQIVND (reference sequence). The CDR3 spans 13 residues. V was pared by 3 bases and J by 8 bases, with 4 bases of the junction left unmatched.

The chain has TRBV5-1 and TRBJ1-1; D ambiguous. The CDR3 consists of 14 residues. Germline V gene lookup returns CDR1 SGHRS and CDR2 YFSETQ. The V end lost 4 bases, the J end lost 1 base, and 11 bases lay between the germline ends. As DNA, the CDR3 is TGCGCCAGCAGCCCCGCGGCGGGGAACACTGAAGCTTTCTTT. Translating it yields CASSPAAGNTEAFF.

The chain carries TRBV6-6 and TRBJ1-1, with D tentatively TRBD1 (6 bases). The length of the CDR3 is 15 residues. Trimming removed 4 bases from V and 2 bases from J, with 14 bases in between. CDR1 MNHNY and CDR2 SVGAGI come from the germline V gene (reference sequence). CDR3 residues: CASSFGTTINTEAFF. The CDR3 region has the DNA TGTGCCAGCAGTTTCGGGACAACCATTAACACTGAAGCTTTCTTT.

The CDR3 DNA reads as TGTGCCATCAACGAGGGGGCGGCTGGAAACACCATATATTTT. Its translation is CAINEGAAGNTIYF. This rearrangement joins TRBV10-3 to TRBJ1-3, with 7 bases aligning to TRBD1. V dropped 7 bases and J dropped 2; count of bases not matched to a gene: 5. The CDR3 runs 14 residues. Germline CDR1 and CDR2: ENHRY and SYGVKD.

This sequence joins TRBV7-2 and TRBJ2-7; no clear D. The ends were cut back, 0 bases at V and 2 bases at J, with 5 bases in the middle. The CDR3 runs to 13 residues. In germline, CDR1 is SGHTA, CDR2 FQGNSA. The CDR3 DNA follows: TGTGCCAGCAGCTTAGCGGTAGCCTACGAGCAGTACTTC. Protein: CASSLAVAYEQYF. The full variable domain, in which reference TRBV7-2 and TRBJ2-7 provide the parts outside the CDR3, is GAGVSQSPSNKVTEKGKDVELRCDPISGHTALYWYRQSLGQGLEFLIYFQGNSAPDKSGLPSDRFSAERTGGSVSTLTIQRTQQEDSAVYLCASSLAVAYEQYFGPGTRLTVT.

J is TRBJ1-5 and V is TRBV4-1, with a weak D call TRBD1 (6 bases). CDR1 is MGHRA and CDR2 is YSYEKL in the germline V gene. The CDR3 has 15 residues. V lost 0 bases and J 6 bases, leaving 12 bases between the germline ends. DNA for the CDR3: TGCGCCAGCAGCCAAGATAACAGGGTAGTTCAGCCCCAGCATTTT. As protein: CASSQDNRVVQPQHF.

This chain links TRBV3-1 (or the pseudogene TRBV3-2) with TRBJ1-4, with D unclear. CDR1 and CDR2 (germline): LGHDT, YNNKEL (reference sequence). V was clipped by 0 bases and J by 6 bases, with 14 bases between them. The CDR3 extends over 16 amino acids. CDR3 sequence reads: CASSQEKGGWYEKLFF. The CDR3 nucleotides read TGTGCCAGCAGCCAAGAAAAAGGCGGTTGGTATGAAAAACTGTTTTTT.

V and J are TRBV6-5 and TRBJ1-5; 8 nucleotides match TRBD1. CDR3 length equals 14 residues. The J segment lost 8 bases and the V segment lost 5 bases, leaving 8 bases of the junction unmatched. Germline V gene lookup returns CDR1 MNHEY and CDR2 SVGAGI. CDR3 sequence (DNA): TGTGCCAGCAGTCAGGTTGCAGGGGGCGAGCCCCAGCATTTT. Its translation is CASSQVAGGEPQHF.

The genes are TRBV6-1 and TRBJ1-1; D perhaps matches TRBD1 (5 bases). Germline CDR1 is MNHNS and CDR2 is SASEGT. The ends were cut back, 0 bases at V and 4 bases at J, with 21 bases in the middle. The CDR3 sequence is 18 residues long. CDR3 coding DNA: TGTGCCAGCAGTGAAGCTAAATCCAGGGTTTTCTCCAGCACTGAAGCTTTCTTT. Translated, it gives CASSEAKSRVFSSTEAFF.

The chain is built from TRBV7-9 and TRBJ2-1; TRBD2 matches at 12 bases. Trimming cost V 3 bases and J 0 bases; bases outside gene matches: 6. The germline gives CDR1 SEHNR, CDR2 FQNEAQ (reference sequence). The CDR3 is 18 amino acids. CDR3 sequence reads: CASSFGLAGGPSYNEQFF. The CDR3 DNA follows: TGTGCCAGCAGCTTTGGGCTAGCGGGAGGGCCCTCCTACAATGAGCAGTTCTTC.

The chain uses TRBV5-1 and TRBJ1-5; no firm D call. The V gene lost 0 bases and the J gene lost 3 bases, with 4 bases spanning the gap. The germline V gene has CDR1 SGHRS and CDR2 YFSETQ. The CDR3 sequence is 13 residues long. CDR3 protein: CASSLELNQPQHF. The CDR3 bases are TGCGCCAGCAGCTTGGAACTCAATCAGCCCCAGCATTTT.